The next 32 T cell receptor beta chains were all read from a single sample in a study of cytomegalovirus exposure and HLA in healthy donors. The repertoire was sequenced with immunoSEQ multiplex PCR; TCRdb's copy has only in-frame clones and lacks some. The sample has some 150,000 clones, roughly 89% seen once. Sequenced sample: PBMCs. The source is a woman in her 30s in good health and CMV-seronegative.

This clone was counted a single time. The genes are TRBV6-1 and TRBJ1-1, with D uncertain. The CDR3 covers 15 residues. Trimming removed 8 bases from V and 8 bases from J, with 24 bases in between. The germline CDR1 and CDR2 sequences are MNHNS and SASEGT. The CDR3 reads CASRSLRHLVGEAFF. The CDR3 DNA sequence: TGTGCCAGCCGGTCACTCAGACATCTCGTAGGAGAAGCTTTCTTT.

The chain combines TRBV27 with TRBJ2-5, with 7 bases matching TRBD1. Trimming cost V 5 bases and J 4 bases; bases outside gene matches: 7. The CDR3 length is 14 residues. The germline V gene encodes CDR1 MNHEY and CDR2 SMNVEV (reference sequence). CDR3 loop: CASSKTGFSETQYF. The CDR3 bases are TGTGCCAGCAGTAAGACAGGGTTTTCAGAGACCCAGTACTTC.

The V call is TRBV11-2, the J call TRBJ2-1; 11 bases agree with TRBD2. The junction had 7 bases not matched to a gene; V was cut back by 0 bases and J by 9 bases. CDR1 and CDR2 (germline): SGHAT, FQNNGV. This CDR3 is 16 amino acids long. This CDR3 reads CASSLEASGGSGEQFF. CDR3 DNA: TGTGCCAGCAGCTTAGAGGCTAGCGGGGGGTCGGGTGAGCAGTTCTTC.

The CDR3 nucleotides are TGCGCCAGCAGCTTGGCCGGACTAGCGGGGGAAGAGACCCAGTACTTC. Translating it yields CASSLAGLAGEETQYF. The J gene is TRBJ2-5, the V gene TRBV5-1; 13 bases align to TRBD2. Looked up from germline, CDR1 is SGHRS and CDR2 is YFSETQ. The CDR3 has 16 amino acids. J was trimmed by 3 bases and V by 0 bases; bases with no gene match: 2.

This clone appeared a few times. V is TRBV2 and J is TRBJ1-6, with D possibly matching TRBD1 (6 bases). Looked up from germline, CDR1 is SNHLY and CDR2 is FYNNEI. V lost 5 bases, J lost 0 bases, and 8 bases lay in between. The CDR3 totals 15 residues. The CDR3: CASSRGSSYNSPLHF. CDR3 sequence (DNA): TGTGCCAGCAGTAGGGGGAGCTCCTATAATTCACCCCTCCACTTT.

The chain links TRBV7-9 to TRBJ2-1; 8 positions match TRBD1. Germline V gene data show CDR1 as SEHNR and CDR2 as FQNEAQ (reference sequence). V trimming: 5 bases; J trimming: 5 bases; junction bases outside the gene matches: 5. The CDR3 has 14 residues. DNA for the CDR3: TGTGCCAGCAGCACGGACAGGGATGACAATGAGCAGTTCTTC. Its protein is CASSTDRDDNEQFF. Full variable domain (outside the CDR3, taken from reference TRBV7-9 and TRBJ2-1): DTGVSQNPRHKITKRGQNVTFRCDPISEHNRLYWYRQTLGQGPEFLTYFQNEAQLEKSRLLSDRFSAERPKGSFSTLEIQRTEQGDSAMYLCASSTDRDDNEQFFGPGTRLTVL.

J is TRBJ2-3 and V is TRBV6-4; TRBD1 is a possible D gene (5 bases). V lost 0 bases and J 2 bases, leaving 12 bases between the germline ends. The CDR3 sequence is 16 residues long. The germline CDR1 and CDR2 sequences are MRHNA and SNTAGT. CDR3 residues: CASSDSSDSHTDTQYF. The CDR3 DNA sequence: TGTGCCAGCAGTGACTCGAGTGACAGCCACACAGATACGCAGTATTTT.

V gene TRBV19 combines with J gene TRBJ1-5, with D unresolved. From germline, CDR1 is LNHDA and CDR2 SQIVND (reference sequence). V dropped 3 bases and J dropped 6 bases, with 12 bases sitting between them. The length of the CDR3 is 14 residues. CDR3 sequence (DNA): TGTGCCAGTAGTATGTGGGGTAGCGGTCAGCCCCAGCATTTT. It yields the protein CASSMWGSGQPQHF.

This clone occurred once. The gene calls are TRBV7-9 and TRBJ1-1; D is undetermined. V was cut by 1 base and J by 4 bases, with 13 bases left in between. CDR3 length: 15 amino acids. Per the germline V gene, CDR1 is SEHNR and CDR2 is FQNEAQ (reference sequence). The CDR3 spells CASSLGGSGVTEAFF. The DNA for the CDR3 is TGTGCCAGCAGCTTAGGGGGATCCGGGGTCACTGAAGCTTTCTTT. Full variable domain (missing parts from reference TRBV7-9 and TRBJ1-1): DTGVSQNPRHKITKRGQNVTFRCDPISEHNRLYWYRQTLGQGPEFLTYFQNEAQLEKSRLLSDRFSAERPKGSFSTLEIQRTEQGDSAMYLCASSLGGSGVTEAFFGQGTRLTVV.

This clone was seen only a few times. The chain joins TRBV30 to TRBJ1-5; a weak D match, TRBD1 (6 bases). Trimming shortened V by 4 bases and J by 7 bases, and 14 bases separated the two germline ends. CDR3 length: 13 amino acids. Germline V CDR1 and CDR2: GTSNPN, SVGIG (reference sequence). CDR3 residues: CAWNRQAGQPQHF. The CDR3 DNA reads as TGTGCCTGGAACCGACAGGCTGGGCAGCCCCAGCATTTT.

The chain links TRBV6-1 to TRBJ1-2; 9 bases fit TRBD1. CDR1 is MNHNS, CDR2 SASEGT, per germline. V trimming: 1 base; J trimming: 11 bases; junction bases outside the gene matches: 8. The CDR3 runs 14 residues. CDR3 protein: CASSEGGQGMRYTF. As DNA, the CDR3 is TGTGCCAGCAGTGAAGGGGGACAGGGAATGAGATACACCTTC.

The J gene is TRBJ2-5, the V gene TRBV5-1, with unresolved D. This CDR3 region has 15 residues. Trimming removed 1 base at V and 3 bases at J, with 13 bases between. CDR1 is SGHRS and CDR2 is YFSETQ in the germline V gene. The CDR3 DNA reads as TGCGCCAGCAGCTTGTCTACAGAAGACAAAGAGACCCAGTACTTC. Protein: CASSLSTEDKETQYF.

The V call is TRBV2, the J call TRBJ2-1, with a tentative D call TRBD1 (6 bases). The germline gives CDR1 SNHLY, CDR2 FYNNEI. V shed 3 bases and J shed 7 bases, with 10 bases lying between them. There are 13 residues in the CDR3. CDR3 sequence: CASSEYRDNEQFF. In DNA, the CDR3 is TGTGCCAGCAGTGAGTACAGGGATAATGAGCAGTTCTTC.

V gene TRBV7-6 combines with J gene TRBJ2-2; the D gene is possibly TRBD2 (6 bases). The V end lost 3 bases, the J end lost 5 bases, and 10 bases lay between the germline ends. The CDR3 covers 14 residues. In germline, CDR1 is SGHVS, CDR2 FNYEAQ. CDR3 sequence reads: CASSLWGLTGELFF. In nucleotides, the CDR3 is TGTGCCAGCAGCTTGTGGGGACTTACCGGGGAGCTGTTTTTT.

CDR3 sequence reads: CASSWRDRGINSPLHF. In nucleotides, the CDR3 is TGCGCCAGCAGCTGGCGGGACAGGGGAATTAATTCACCCCTCCACTTT. The chain uses TRBV5-1 and TRBJ1-6; 10 bases fit TRBD1. The CDR3 spans 16 residues. Germline trimming cut 3 bases from V and 6 bases from J; bases unmatched to any gene: 6. Germline CDR1 SGHRS, CDR2 YFSETQ.

This chain links TRBV6-1 with TRBJ1-2; 9 nucleotides align to TRBD1. The CDR3 runs to 15 residues. CDR1 is MNHNS and CDR2 is SASEGT in the germline V gene. The V and J ends lost 7 bases and 2 bases, in that order; junction bases with no gene match: 8. The CDR3 reads CASITGTGTNYGYTF. CDR3 DNA sequence: TGTGCCAGCATCACCGGGACAGGGACCAACTATGGCTACACCTTC.

This clone came up once. The V gene is TRBV7-2, the J gene TRBJ2-2; 9 positions match TRBD2. The CDR3 runs 17 residues. The V gene's germline CDR1 is SGHTA and CDR2 FQGNSA. V dropped 4 bases and J dropped 2; count of bases not matched to a gene: 8. The CDR3 loop is CASSSLLAGANTGELFF. The CDR3 coding sequence is TGTGCCAGCAGCTCCCTTTTAGCGGGGGCCAACACCGGGGAGCTGTTTTTT. Full variable domain (outside the CDR3, taken from reference TRBV7-2 and TRBJ2-2): GAGVSQSPSNKVTEKGKDVELRCDPISGHTALYWYRQSLGQGLEFLIYFQGNSAPDKSGLPSDRFSAERTGGSVSTLTIQRTQQEDSAVYLCASSSLLAGANTGELFFGEGSRLTVL.

This clone showed up just a few times. In DNA form, the CDR3 reads TGTGCCAGCGGCCGGGGACTCAACACCGGGGAGCTGTTTTTT. Encoded protein: CASGRGLNTGELFF. The chain employs TRBV11-3 and TRBJ2-2; D may be TRBD2 (6 bases). Trimming stripped 8 bases from V and 2 bases from J, with 12 bases between. Germline V gives CDR1 SGHNT, CDR2 YENEEA. There are 14 residues in the CDR3. Full variable domain (remainder filled in from reference TRBV11-3 and TRBJ2-2): EAGVVQSPRYKIIEKKQPVAFWCNPISGHNTLYWYLQNLGQGPELLIRYENEEAVDDSQLPKDRFSAERLKGVDSTLKIQPAELGDSAVYLCASGRGLNTGELFFGEGSRLTVL.

J is TRBJ2-3 and V is TRBV7-9; D may be TRBD1 (6 bases). This CDR3 comprises 15 residues. Germline-derived CDR1 and CDR2 are SEHNR and FQNEAQ (reference sequence). With 5 bases removed from V and 0 bases from J, the gap between germline ends came to 12 bases. CDR3 amino acids: CASSRGTTSTDTQYF. DNA for the CDR3: TGTGCCAGCAGCCGAGGGACAACGAGCACAGATACGCAGTATTTT. Looking up the rest from reference TRBV7-9 and TRBJ2-3 gives the full variable domain: DTGVSQNPRHKITKRGQNVTFRCDPISEHNRLYWYRQTLGQGPEFLTYFQNEAQLEKSRLLSDRFSAERPKGSFSTLEIQRTEQGDSAMYLCASSRGTTSTDTQYFGPGTRLTVL.

V and J are TRBV11-2 and TRBJ1-1, with D uncertain. The germline V and J ends were trimmed by 3 bases and 4 bases, with 12 bases remaining between them. Per the germline V gene, CDR1 is SGHAT and CDR2 is FQNNGV. The CDR3 runs to 14 residues. CDR3 in DNA: TGTGCCAGCAGCTTGACCACTACGGGCACTGAAGCTTTCTTT. The encoded protein is CASSLTTTGTEAFF.

The DNA of the CDR3 is TGTGCCAGCAGTGCAGGGGGGTCTCATGAAAAACTGTTTTTT. This encodes CASSAGGSHEKLFF. The chain carries TRBV6-1 and TRBJ1-4; 7 bases line up with TRBD1. This CDR3 spans 14 amino acids. Germline CDR1 and CDR2: MNHNS and SASEGT. J was trimmed by 6 bases and V by 4 bases; bases with no gene match: 5.

In DNA, the CDR3 is TGTGCCAGCAGCGTCCGGGCCGACAGCTCCTACAATGAGCAGTTCTTC. Amino acids: CASSVRADSSYNEQFF. V and J are TRBV11-2 and TRBJ2-1, with D possibly TRBD1 on 5 matching bases. V lost 5 bases and J lost 0, with 14 bases in between. Germline V lookup: CDR1 SGHAT, CDR2 FQNNGV. The CDR3 loop spans 16 amino acids.

The chain recombines TRBV5-6 with TRBJ1-1; D call uncertain. This CDR3 is 14 amino acids long. Per the germline V gene, CDR1 is SGHDT and CDR2 is YYEEEE. The V end lost 5 bases, the J end lost 0 bases, and 11 bases lay between the germline ends. Here the CDR3 reads CASSEVHLNTEAFF. The CDR3 DNA sequence: TGTGCCAGCAGTGAGGTTCACTTGAACACTGAAGCTTTCTTT.

J is TRBJ2-7 and V is TRBV11-2; 8 nucleotides line up with TRBD1. The V gene end was trimmed by 6 bases and the J gene end by 2 bases; junction bases not matched to a gene: 6. This CDR3 has 14 residues. Germline loops: CDR1 SGHAT, CDR2 FQNNGV. CDR3 coding DNA: TGTGCCAGCAGGTCCCAACAGGGGGCCTACGAGCAGTACTTC. Translation: CASRSQQGAYEQYF.

This chain uses TRBV5-5 with TRBJ2-7, with 7 bases fitting TRBD2. The ends lost 4 bases at V and 3 bases at J; junction bases unmatched: 7. The CDR3 consists of 14 residues. The germline V gene encodes CDR1 SGHKS and CDR2 YYEKEE (reference sequence). CDR3 DNA: TGTGCCAGCAGCCCCTTGGGAGGGGACTACGAGCAGTACTTC. Translating gives CASSPLGGDYEQYF.

The V call is TRBV4-3, the J call TRBJ2-5, with unresolved D. This CDR3 comprises 13 residues. CDR1 is LGHNA, CDR2 YSLEER, per germline. V lost 4 bases to trimming and J lost 2 bases, with 8 bases between them. This chain's CDR3 is CASSRGPQETQYF. Here the CDR3 DNA reads TGCGCCAGCAGCCGCGGTCCTCAAGAGACCCAGTACTTC.

This chain connects TRBV7-2 to TRBJ2-5, with 8 bases matching TRBD2. This CDR3 has 14 residues. V lost 5 bases to trimming and J lost 7 bases; unmatched junction nucleotides: 9. The germline V gene has CDR1 SGHTA and CDR2 FQGNSA. CDR3 sequence reads: CASSTGTRGVTQYF. Written as DNA, the CDR3 is TGTGCCAGCAGCACCGGGACTAGAGGTGTGACCCAGTACTTC.

The J gene is TRBJ1-5, the V gene TRBV7-9, with D uncertain. The V end lost 4 bases, the J end lost 0 bases, and 7 bases lay between the germline ends. The CDR3 spans 14 residues. Germline CDR1 and CDR2: SEHNR and FQNEAQ (reference sequence). The CDR3 reads CASSSLASNQPQHF. CDR3 coding DNA: TGTGCCAGCAGCTCCCTAGCTAGCAATCAGCCCCAGCATTTT. The variable domain in full, with the rest retrieved from reference TRBV7-9 and TRBJ1-5, is DTGVSQNPRHKITKRGQNVTFRCDPISEHNRLYWYRQTLGQGPEFLTYFQNEAQLEKSRLLSDRFSAERPKGSFSTLEIQRTEQGDSAMYLCASSSLASNQPQHFGDGTRLSIL.

This clone was found a few times. The chain carries TRBV6-5 and TRBJ1-2, with 8 bases that match TRBD1. The J segment lost 7 bases and the V segment lost 6 bases, leaving 7 bases of the junction unmatched. Germline CDR1 is MNHEY and CDR2 is SVGAGI. The CDR3 is 13 amino acids. CDR3 bases: TGTGCCAGCAGAGCGACAGGGGATAGTGGCTACACCTTC. Protein sequence: CASRATGDSGYTF.

The chain couples TRBV11-2 to TRBJ2-3, with a possible D match to TRBD2 (5 bases). This CDR3 region has 16 residues. With 9 bases removed from V and 0 bases from J, the gap between germline ends came to 19 bases. Germline CDR1 reads SGHAT; CDR2 reads FQNNGV. The CDR3 spells CASTLRALSSTDTQYF. CDR3 nucleotides: TGTGCCAGTACCTTGCGGGCGCTTTCAAGCACAGATACGCAGTATTTT.

The rearrangement uses TRBV6-1 and TRBJ1-2; D might be TRBD1 (6 bases). The CDR3 is 15 amino acids. Trimming removed 8 bases at V and 4 bases at J, with 20 bases between. The V gene's germline CDR1 is MNHNS and CDR2 SASEGT. The CDR3 bases are TGTGCCAGCGGATCGGGACACCCAAGTGGCTATGGCTACACCTTC. Amino acid sequence: CASGSGHPSGYGYTF.

The chain carries TRBV2 and TRBJ1-5; weak D call: TRBD1 (5 bases). In germline, CDR1 is SNHLY, CDR2 FYNNEI. V was cut by 5 bases and J by 7 bases, with 24 bases left in between. This CDR3 is built from 17 residues. The CDR3 region is CASSIPRGVGGYQPQHF. CDR3 DNA: TGTGCCAGCAGTATCCCGAGGGGTGTAGGAGGGTACCAGCCCCAGCATTTT.